This T cell receptor (beta chain) was captured in a study of T cells expressing NK-cell markers. This CDR3 is 12 amino acids long. CDR1 is DFQATT and CDR2 is SNEGSKA in the germline V gene (reference sequence). TCRdb reanalyzed the 5' RACE reads and collapses them to one entry per CDR3 protein, without DNA. The table lists about 260,000 distinct CDR3 sequences. This receptor was taken from a woman between 18 and 69 years old in good health. The V call is TRBV20-1, the J call TRBJ1-2. The sequencing input was blood T cells: a sorted CD56 or NKG2C T cell subset, CD4+ or CD8+ T cells, or bulk PBMC T cells (not recorded which). The CDR3 here is CSAPRGGFGYTF.